Shown below are 7 T cell receptor beta chains from a single sample sequenced in a study of blood T cell repertoires in COVID-19. Using immunoSEQ multiplex PCR, the repertoire was profiled, and TCRdb retains in-frame clones only, with some absent. Among about 200,000 clones listed, roughly 80% were seen once. Sequencing was done on a sample of peripheral blood. The receptors originated from an older woman with acute or convalescent COVID-19.

The chain recombines TRBV5-4 with TRBJ2-1, with TRBD1 matching over 9 bases. CDR3 length: 16 residues. The ends lost 3 bases at V and 4 bases at J; junction bases unmatched: 8. The germline CDR1 and CDR2 sequences are SGHNT and YYREEE (reference sequence). CDR3 loop: CASSSPGQGPYNEQFF. The CDR3 DNA reads as TGTGCCAGCAGCTCGCCGGGACAGGGCCCTTACAATGAGCAGTTCTTC. Based on the CDR3 plus reference TRBV5-4 and TRBJ2-1, the full variable domain is ETGVTQSPTHLIKTRGQQVTLRCSSQSGHNTVSWYQQALGQGPQFIFQYYREEENGRGNFPPRFSGLQFPNYSSELNVNALELDDSALYLCASSSPGQGPYNEQFFGPGTRLTVL.

The rearrangement links TRBV7-2 to TRBJ2-1; weak D call: TRBD2 (6 bases). This CDR3 spans 14 amino acids. Germline V lookup: CDR1 SGHTA, CDR2 FQGNSA. Trimming removed 5 bases from V and 10 bases from J, with 18 bases in between. Here the CDR3 DNA reads TGTGCCAGCAGCCGTCGCCTACTTCTAGCGGAGCAGTTCTTC. Its translation: CASSRRLLLAEQFF.

The chain combines TRBV11-2 with TRBJ2-3, with D possibly TRBD2 on 7 matching bases. This CDR3 comprises 14 residues. CDR1 and CDR2 (germline): SGHAT, FQNNGV. V was trimmed by 6 bases and J by 4 bases, leaving 14 bases between them. CDR3 sequence: CASRQGGEADTQYF. The DNA for the CDR3 is TGTGCCAGCAGGCAAGGGGGGGAGGCAGATACGCAGTATTTT.

For the CDR3, the DNA is TGCAGTGCTAGTGGTCTAGCGGCCTACAATGAGCAGTTCTTC. It is translated as CSASGLAAYNEQFF. The J gene is TRBJ2-1, the V gene TRBV20-1, with 7 bases identical to TRBD2. With 3 bases clipped from V and 2 bases from J, the junction kept 4 bases outside the gene matches. This CDR3 is 14 amino acids long. CDR1 is DFQATT and CDR2 is SNEGSKA in the germline V gene (reference sequence).

V gene TRBV5-4 combines with J gene TRBJ1-1; D uncertain. Germline V CDR1 and CDR2: SGHNT, YYREEE (reference sequence). Trimming cost V 5 bases and J 0 bases, with 8 bases left between them. There are 13 residues in the CDR3. The CDR3 sequence is CASSQVMNTEAFF. Written as DNA, the CDR3 is TGTGCCAGCAGTCAGGTCATGAACACTGAAGCTTTCTTT.

V gene TRBV10-3 combines with J gene TRBJ2-1; perhaps TRBD2 as D (6 bases). With 6 bases removed from V and 11 bases from J, the gap between germline ends came to 17 bases. The length of the CDR3 is 13 residues. Germline CDR1 ENHRY, CDR2 SYGVKD. CDR3 in amino acids: CAISPNGTPQQFF. DNA for the CDR3: TGTGCCATCAGCCCCAACGGGACTCCCCAGCAGTTCTTC.

The chain links TRBV19 to TRBJ2-1, with 10 bases identical to TRBD2. Germline V lookup: CDR1 LNHDA, CDR2 SQIVND (reference sequence). Unmatched junction bases numbered 7, after V lost 3 bases and J lost 2 bases. The CDR3 is made up of 17 amino acids. CDR3 protein: CASSIRPSGSPYNEQFF. In DNA, the CDR3 is TGTGCCAGTAGTATTAGGCCTAGCGGGAGTCCCTACAATGAGCAGTTCTTC. Combining the CDR3 with reference TRBV19 and TRBJ2-1 gives the whole variable domain DGGITQSPKYLFRKEGQNVTLSCEQNLNHDAMYWYRQDPGQGLRLIYYSQIVNDFQKGDIAEGYSVSREKKESFPLTVTSAQKNPTAFYLCASSIRPSGSPYNEQFFGPGTRLTVL.